The TCR beta chain under discussion was sequenced for a study of T cells after somatic rescue of genetic block. This CDR3 region has 14 residues. Germline trimming cut 7 bases from V and 6 bases from J; bases unmatched to any gene: 11. CDR1 and CDR2 from the germline V gene are MGHRA and YSYEKL. Sequenced by immunoSEQ multiplex PCR; TCRdb stores in-frame clones only, minus some. The sample lists around 8,100 clones, about 81% occurring once. This clone was found once. The sequence derives from a boy between 10 and 17 years old. The V call is TRBV4-1, the J call TRBJ2-7; TRBD1 aligns across 8 bases. The sequenced sample consisted of peripheral blood mononuclear cells (PBMCs). The CDR3 nucleotides read TGCGCCAGCACCTCGGACAGGGTAAAGGGCGAGCAGTACTTC. Encoded protein: CASTSDRVKGEQYF.